This passage covers 30 T cell receptor beta chains from one sample sequenced in a study of blood T cell repertoires in COVID-19. Profiling relied on immunoSEQ multiplex PCR, and the TCRdb table lists in-frame clones only, not all of them. The repertoire holds approximately 160,000 clones, with 85% to 95% as singletons. Source material: peripheral blood. These receptors all stem from a woman aged 60 to 75 with COVID-19, enrolled during active disease.

The V call is TRBV2, the J call TRBJ1-5; D not resolved. V lost 9 bases and J lost 0, with 9 bases in between. Looked up from germline, CDR1 is SNHLY and CDR2 is FYNNEI. This CDR3 has 13 amino acids. The CDR3 sequence is CASRLDSNQPQHF. The CDR3 DNA is TGTGCCAGTCGACTGGATAGCAATCAGCCCCAGCATTTT.

This clone is a singleton in its sample. V and J are TRBV23-1 and TRBJ1-6, with 7 bases that match TRBD1. TRBV23-1 belongs to the ORF category, with a function that is uncertain. The length of the CDR3 is 15 residues. Losses at the gene ends were 3 bases for V and 3 bases for J; bases not matched to a gene: 2. The CDR3 DNA reads as TGCGCCAGCAGTCAGAGGACAGGCTATAATTCACCCCTCCACTTT. Protein sequence: CASSQRTGYNSPLHF.

The chain carries TRBV9 and TRBJ2-1; D remains ambiguous. Germline V lookup: CDR1 SGDLS, CDR2 YYNGEE. This CDR3 spans 16 amino acids. The V gene lost 4 bases and the J gene lost 0 bases, with 14 bases spanning the gap. CDR3 in DNA: TGTGCCAGCAGCTCCCCGGCTAGTGTCTCCTACAATGAGCAGTTCTTC. Amino acid sequence: CASSSPASVSYNEQFF.

This clone was counted only a few times. The chain joins TRBV7-2 to TRBJ1-5, with a weak D call TRBD1 (5 bases). The CDR3 runs 14 residues. Germline V gene sequence: CDR1 SGHTA, CDR2 FQGNSA. The germline V and J ends were trimmed by 7 bases and 2 bases, with 12 bases remaining between them. CDR3 sequence: CASTSGNRNQPQHF. CDR3 nucleotides: TGTGCCAGCACCTCAGGGAATCGCAATCAGCCCCAGCATTTT.

CDR3 nucleotide sequence: TGTGCCAGTAGTAGCCGGACAGGGGGGACAGAGACCCAGTACTTC. Amino acids: CASSSRTGGTETQYF. The gene calls are TRBV19 and TRBJ2-5, with 10 nucleotides matching TRBD1. The V gene's germline CDR1 is LNHDA and CDR2 SQIVND (reference sequence). After removal of 4 bases from V and 4 bases from J, the junction contained 6 bases not matched to a gene. This CDR3 contains 15 residues.

The chain recombines TRBV4-1 with TRBJ1-5; 8 bases are shared with TRBD1. J was trimmed by 7 bases and V by 1 base; bases with no gene match: 6. The CDR3 length is 15 residues. Germline CDR1 and CDR2: MGHRA and YSYEKL. The CDR3: CASSQVTGGIQPQHF. The CDR3 DNA follows: TGCGCCAGCAGCCAAGTCACAGGGGGAATACAGCCCCAGCATTTT.

In this sample, this clone turned up a few times. CDR3 amino acids: CASSPQARSGNTIYF. In DNA form, the CDR3 reads TGTGCCAGCAGTCCACAGGCCCGCTCTGGAAACACCATATATTTT. J is TRBJ1-3 and V is TRBV2; maybe TRBD1 (5 bases). The CDR3 contains 15 residues. CDR1 is SNHLY, CDR2 FYNNEI, per germline. The V gene lost 5 bases and the J gene lost 0 bases, with 11 bases spanning the gap. The variable domain in full, with the rest retrieved from reference TRBV2 and TRBJ1-3, is EPEVTQTPSHQVTQMGQEVILRCVPISNHLYFYWYRQILGQKVEFLVSFYNNEISEKSEIFDDQFSVERPDGSNFTLKIRSTKLEDSAMYFCASSPQARSGNTIYFGEGSWLTVV.

The chain combines TRBV19 with TRBJ2-7; 9 bases align to TRBD1. There are 16 residues in the CDR3. The V gene's germline CDR1 is LNHDA and CDR2 SQIVND (reference sequence). V shed 6 bases, J shed 6 bases, and the junction held 15 bases outside the gene matches. The CDR3 coding sequence is TGTGCCAGTAGCTACAACCCGGGGACAGGGATCCCCGAGCAGTACTTC. Translated, it gives CASSYNPGTGIPEQYF.

This rearrangement joins TRBV7-9 to TRBJ1-1; TRBD1 agrees at 9 bases. Germline CDR1 reads SEHNR; CDR2 reads FQNEAQ (reference sequence). The CDR3 runs to 15 residues. After removal of 4 bases from V and 1 base from J, the junction contained 4 bases not matched to a gene. This chain's CDR3 is CASSSRTGENTEAFF. The CDR3, as DNA: TGTGCCAGCAGCTCCCGGACAGGGGAGAACACTGAAGCTTTCTTT.

CDR3 amino acids: CASTPQDRGGQPQHF. The CDR3 nucleotides read TGTGCCAGTACCCCCCAGGACAGGGGAGGCCAGCCCCAGCATTTT. The V call is TRBV19, the J call TRBJ1-5, with TRBD1 identical over 9 bases. V lost 7 bases, J lost 7 bases, and 11 bases stayed unmatched. This CDR3 is 15 amino acids long. The germline CDR1 and CDR2 sequences are LNHDA and SQIVND (reference sequence). Filled out from reference TRBV19 and TRBJ1-5, the complete variable domain reads DGGITQSPKYLFRKEGQNVTLSCEQNLNHDAMYWYRQDPGQGLRLIYYSQIVNDFQKGDIAEGYSVSREKKESFPLTVTSAQKNPTAFYLCASTPQDRGGQPQHFGDGTRLSIL.

A word on this clone: The sample has other DNA sequences that encode this CDR3 too. The gene calls are TRBV3-1 (or the pseudogene TRBV3-2) and TRBJ1-1; tentatively, D is TRBD1 (6 bases). This CDR3 spans 14 amino acids. The germline V gene has CDR1 LGHDT and CDR2 YNNKEL (reference sequence). Trimming stripped 3 bases from V and 1 base from J, with 9 bases between. The CDR3 coding sequence is TGTGCCAGCAGCCAGTTACAGGGGAACACTGAAGCTTTCTTT. It codes for CASSQLQGNTEAFF.

The chain has TRBV11-3 and TRBJ1-1; a possible D gene is TRBD1 (6 bases). The CDR3 totals 14 residues. Trimming took off 1 base at V and 5 bases at J, with 11 bases between the two ends. The V gene's germline CDR1 is SGHNT and CDR2 YENEEA. The CDR3 region has the DNA TGTGCCAGCAGCTTAGGAGGGGGGGAGACTGAAGCTTTCTTT. Its translation is CASSLGGGETEAFF.

This chain joins TRBV27 and TRBJ1-2; TRBD1 aligns across 7 bases. This CDR3 comprises 14 residues. V was pared by 5 bases and J by 4 bases, with 7 bases of the junction left unmatched. Germline-derived CDR1 and CDR2 are MNHEY and SMNVEV (reference sequence). The CDR3: CASSRQGSPYGYTF. The CDR3 nucleotides read TGTGCCAGCAGTAGACAGGGCAGTCCCTATGGCTACACCTTC.

The chain employs TRBV7-9 and TRBJ2-4; 11 bases are shared with TRBD1. V was clipped by 3 bases and J by 1 base; unmatched bases: 8. The germline gives CDR1 SEHNR, CDR2 FQNEAQ (reference sequence). This CDR3 contains 18 residues. CDR3 protein: CASSFTGTGGIAKNIQYF. The DNA for the CDR3 is TGTGCCAGCAGCTTTACCGGGACAGGGGGGATTGCCAAAAACATTCAGTACTTC.

This chain uses TRBV7-8 with TRBJ1-4; tentative D call: TRBD1 (6 bases). The CDR3 is 16 amino acids. Trimming shortened V by 1 base and J by 3 bases, and 12 bases separated the two germline ends. The germline V gene has CDR1 SGHVS and CDR2 FQNEAQ. In DNA, the CDR3 is TGTGCCAGCAGCTTAGAGGGGGTTTTGGCTAATGAAAAACTGTTTTTT. Its translation: CASSLEGVLANEKLFF.

The chain employs TRBV5-1 and TRBJ2-7, with 9 bases identical to TRBD2. The CDR3 is 14 amino acids. V dropped 2 bases and J dropped 4; count of bases not matched to a gene: 4. Germline values: CDR1 SGHRS, CDR2 YFSETQ. The CDR3 spells CASSLLAGAYEQYF. CDR3 DNA: TGCGCCAGCAGCTTATTAGCGGGGGCTTACGAGCAGTACTTC.

V and J are TRBV18 and TRBJ1-1; TRBD1 might be the D (6 bases). Trimming took 1 base from V and 4 from J, leaving 10 bases between them. Germline CDR1 is KGHSH and CDR2 is LQKENI. This CDR3 is built from 14 residues. The CDR3 DNA follows: TGTGCCAGCTCACCACAGGGGGGGTCCACTGAAGCTTTCTTT. Protein product: CASSPQGGSTEAFF.

V is TRBV5-4 and J is TRBJ2-2; 9 bases are shared with TRBD1. Germline values: CDR1 SGHNT, CDR2 YYREEE (reference sequence). V dropped 4 bases and J dropped 4; count of bases not matched to a gene: 11. The CDR3 totals 17 residues. CDR3 sequence (DNA): TGTGCCAGCAGCCTTCCAACAGGGGGCAAAACCACCGGGGAGCTGTTTTTT. This sequence encodes CASSLPTGGKTTGELFF.

The chain uses TRBV9 and TRBJ1-1, with a weak D call TRBD1 (6 bases). Trimming removed 5 bases from V and 0 bases from J, with 8 bases in between. Germline CDR1 reads SGDLS; CDR2 reads YYNGEE. The CDR3 has 13 amino acids. The CDR3 DNA is TGTGCCAGCAGTCGACAGGTGAACACTGAAGCTTTCTTT. Its protein is CASSRQVNTEAFF.

The V call is TRBV30, the J call TRBJ1-1; 7 bases map to TRBD1. After removal of 0 bases from V and 4 bases from J, the junction contained 5 bases not matched to a gene. The germline gives CDR1 GTSNPN, CDR2 SVGIG (reference sequence). The CDR3 extends over 14 amino acids. The CDR3 DNA is TGTGCCTGGAGTGTCCCTACAGGGGCCACTGAAGCTTTCTTT. Residues: CAWSVPTGATEAFF.

V usage is TRBV6-2 or TRBV6-3 and J usage is TRBJ1-2; D gene uncertain. The germline CDR1 and CDR2 sequences are MNHEY and SVGEGT. Deletions cut 0 bases from V and 5 bases from J, with 13 bases between. The CDR3 is 15 residues long. CDR3 bases: TGTGCCAGCAGTTACTCGACTGGGCCGGGGTATGGCTACACCTTC. The encoded protein is CASSYSTGPGYGYTF.

The CDR3 DNA reads TGTGCCAGCAGTTACTCGAGGCCCCGCAGCACTGAAGCTTTCTTT. The encoded protein is CASSYSRPRSTEAFF. The chain uses TRBV6-2 or TRBV6-3 and TRBJ1-1; D is uncertain. Germline V lookup: CDR1 MNHEY, CDR2 SVGEGT. V lost 0 bases and J 4 bases, leaving 12 bases between the germline ends. The CDR3 covers 15 residues.

The rearrangement joins TRBV2 to TRBJ1-2; 8 nucleotides agree with TRBD1. Germline CDR1 is SNHLY and CDR2 is FYNNEI. Trimming cost V 8 bases and J 6 bases; bases outside gene matches: 5. The CDR3 is made up of 12 amino acids. The CDR3 spells CASLDRDDGYTF. The CDR3 DNA reads as TGTGCCAGCCTGGACAGGGATGATGGCTACACCTTC.

The chain combines TRBV10-3 with TRBJ2-7, with D tentatively TRBD1 (5 bases). Per germline, CDR1 ENHRY and CDR2 SYGVKD. The length of the CDR3 is 13 residues. V was clipped by 3 bases and J by 5 bases, with 11 bases between them. CDR3 region: CAISDRVKNEQYF. CDR3 nucleotides: TGTGCCATCAGTGACAGGGTCAAGAACGAGCAGTACTTC.

The chain links TRBV5-1 to TRBJ1-1; D remains ambiguous. This CDR3 spans 14 amino acids. The germline V and J ends were trimmed by 4 bases and 4 bases, with 14 bases remaining between them. Germline values: CDR1 SGHRS, CDR2 YFSETQ. This CDR3 is CASSLAQPGTEAFF. The CDR3 nucleotides are TGCGCCAGCAGCCTAGCACAGCCGGGCACTGAAGCTTTCTTT.

Concerning this clone itself: One end of the junction does not line up with germline, which may come from a read error. The chain recombines TRBV7-2 with TRBJ1-2; D perhaps matches TRBD1 (5 bases). Germline V gene data show CDR1 as SGHTA and CDR2 as FQGNSA. This CDR3 contains 14 residues. This CDR3 reads CASSIAAGSGGYTF. The CDR3 bases are TGTGCCAGCAGCATAGCGGCAGGGTCCGGGGGCTACACCTTC.

This chain connects TRBV28 to TRBJ2-3; D might be TRBD1 (6 bases). Germline CDR1 and CDR2: MDHEN and SYDVKM. This CDR3 has 15 amino acids. Trimming cost V 5 bases and J 0 bases, with 12 bases left between them. Here the CDR3 DNA reads TGTGCCAGCAGTAAGCCGACAGGTAGCACAGATACGCAGTATTTT. It translates to CASSKPTGSTDTQYF.

The count of this clone is one. The chain couples TRBV4-2 to TRBJ1-1; D remains unclear. The CDR3 is made up of 15 amino acids. Germline-derived CDR1 and CDR2 are LGHNA and YNFKEQ. V was trimmed by 0 bases and J by 3 bases, leaving 11 bases between them. Here the CDR3 DNA reads TGTGCCAGCAGCCAAGATCCCGGGGTAGACACTGAAGCTTTCTTT. Encoded protein: CASSQDPGVDTEAFF.

The chain uses TRBV19 and TRBJ2-2; 13 bases are shared with TRBD2. V lost 7 bases, J lost 6 bases, and 11 bases stayed unmatched. From germline, CDR1 is LNHDA and CDR2 SQIVND (reference sequence). This CDR3 spans 17 amino acids. The CDR3 nucleotides read TGTGCCAGTACCAGGACTAGCGGGGGTTTCCCACCCGGGGAGCTGTTTTTT. Translation: CASTRTSGGFPPGELFF.

The J gene is TRBJ1-2, the V gene TRBV7-9; 7 bases line up with TRBD1. CDR3 size: 15 residues. Per germline, CDR1 SEHNR and CDR2 FQNEAQ (reference sequence). V was clipped by 0 bases and J by 5 bases; unmatched bases: 6. The CDR3 loop reads CASSLAHLTGYGYTF. CDR3 DNA sequence: TGTGCCAGCAGCTTAGCCCACCTGACAGGGTATGGCTACACCTTC.